The present entry profiles one T cell receptor beta chain with its context. Its antigen remains unknown. The record originates from a study of cytomegalovirus exposure and HLA in healthy donors. The CDR3 length is 15 residues. In germline, CDR1 is SGHRS, CDR2 YFSETQ. V was trimmed by 4 bases and J by 3 bases, leaving 16 bases between them. Study results and caveats: The authors later found HLA-associated TCR beta chains more clonally expanded than equally common others. Confirmation in vitro established that three CMV-associated chains were specific for CMV antigens.

60 Vbeta and 13 Jbeta primers were used in PCR. Generated by immunoSEQ multiplex PCR, the TCRdb table keeps only in-frame clones and is missing some. The profile shows roughly 130,000 clones, approximately 73% of them singletons. Sequenced material: PBMCs. This sequence joins TRBV5-1 and TRBJ2-5; possibly TRBD1 for D (6 bases). The clonotype was recovered from a woman in her thirties or forties in good health and CMV-seronegative. The CDR3 DNA follows: TGCGCCAGCAGCCAACTCCAGGGGCGGGAAGAGACCCAGTACTTC. This codes for CASSQLQGREETQYF.